Reported below is one T cell receptor (beta chain). The data stem from a study of sequential checkpoint blockade in melanoma. As to treatment: randomized to nivolumab then ipilimumab (arm A) or the reverse (arm B). DNA-damaging chemotherapy had not been given to any patient beforehand. Sorted cells were live CD3+CD8+, lacking CD19 and CD56, from PBMCs. The table came from immunoSEQ multiplex PCR; TCRdb's copy has only in-frame clones and leaves some out. The repertoire holds approximately 13,000 clones, with 52% as singletons. This sequence originates from a human donor with melanoma. This sample comprised CD8+ T cells sorted from blood (inferred from file names), obtained from a patient given nivolumab and ipilimumab in sequence.

The DNA of the CDR3 is TGTGCCAGCAGCTCGGGACAGTTGACCTATGGCTACACCTTC. Its protein product is CASSSGQLTYGYTF. V and J are TRBV7-8 and TRBJ1-2; 7 bases are a match to TRBD1. This CDR3 comprises 14 residues. V dropped 4 bases and J dropped 4; count of bases not matched to a gene: 6. CDR1 SGHVS and CDR2 FQNEAQ come from the germline V gene.